The present entry profiles one TCR beta chain with its context. Its antigen remains unidentified. The table came from immunoSEQ multiplex PCR; TCRdb's copy has only in-frame clones and leaves some out. The data show about 58,000 clones, with about 81% seen just once and around 1.9% held by the top ten. J gave up 2 bases and V 5 bases, and 7 bases lay outside the gene matches. In germline, CDR1 is SEHNR, CDR2 FQNEAQ (reference sequence). This CDR3 region has 15 residues. This record comes from a study of lymphopenia after photon versus proton radiotherapy. Study results and caveats: After the lymphocyte nadir, photon-treated repertoires showed oligoclonal expansion, especially of CD8+ Temra cells.

The source material was peripheral blood, sampled from a patient treated with proton-based radiotherapy. The chain has TRBV7-9 and TRBJ2-7, with 9 positions matching TRBD1. The TCR sequence derives from a man in his 60s with pancreatic cancer. DNA of the CDR3: TGTGCCAGCAGCCCGAGGGACAGGGCCGCCTACGAGCAGTACTTC. It yields the protein CASSPRDRAAYEQYF.